This TCR beta chain was retrieved from a study of T cells in Graves' hyperthyroidism and ophthalmopathy. Patients were excluded for uncontrolled infection, other autoimmune disease, pregnancy or lactation. General study results and limits: The model predicted ophthalmopathy a median 6.5 months before onset. Appearing also in blood were most of the thyroid clonotypes expanded above 0.001. Stable hyperthyroidism and ophthalmopathy were separated using 13 V-J signatures.

RNA transcripts were the template for amplifying TCR beta CDR3 regions. During a first-round RT-PCR of the TCR CDR3, the HTBI primer set was used. In TCRdb, the multiplex PCR reads were re-called with MiXCR into one record per CDR3 protein. The table records hundreds of thousands of distinct CDR3 sequences, around 20% of them present only once. The sample holds a few counts of this clonotype. Antigen unknown. V lost 3 bases and J 0 bases, leaving 5 bases between the germline ends. Per the germline V gene, CDR1 is LNHDA and CDR2 is SQIVND (reference sequence). The CDR3 covers 13 residues. V is TRBV19 and J is TRBJ1-1; D ambiguous. The specimen sequenced was blood. This clonotype originated in a man aged 40-49 years with Graves' ophthalmopathy. The CDR3 sequence: CASSIALNTEAFF. The CDR3 nucleotides read TGTGCCAGTAGTATTGCCCTGAACACTGAAGCTTTCTTT.